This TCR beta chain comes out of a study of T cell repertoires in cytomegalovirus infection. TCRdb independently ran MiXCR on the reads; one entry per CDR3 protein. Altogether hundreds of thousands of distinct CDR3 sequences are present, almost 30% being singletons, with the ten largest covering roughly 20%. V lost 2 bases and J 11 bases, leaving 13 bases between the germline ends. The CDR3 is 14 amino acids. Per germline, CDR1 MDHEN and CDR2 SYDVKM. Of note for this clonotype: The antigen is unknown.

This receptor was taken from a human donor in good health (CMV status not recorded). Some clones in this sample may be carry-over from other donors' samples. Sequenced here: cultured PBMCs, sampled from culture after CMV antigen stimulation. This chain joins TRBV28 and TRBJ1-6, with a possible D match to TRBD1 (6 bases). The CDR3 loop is CASSLGQLGTPLHF. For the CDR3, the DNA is TGTGCCAGCAGTTTAGGACAGCTTGGAACACCCCTCCACTTT.